Shown below are 16 T cell receptor beta chains from a single sample sequenced in a study of OX40 agonist ivuxolimab in advanced cancers. Sequenced by immunoSEQ multiplex PCR; TCRdb stores in-frame clones only, minus some. The repertoire holds 70,000 to 80,000 clones, approximately 90% seen once, with about 5.5% in the top ten. The sequenced sample was CD4+ or CD8+ T cells sorted from blood, obtained in a trial of the OX40 agonist ivuxolimab. The receptors originated from an adult with an advanced solid tumor such as melanoma, head and neck, liver or kidney cancer.

This clone has just one count. The CDR3 loop reads CASSIVHRIRYNEQFF. The CDR3 nucleotides read TGTGCCAGTAGTATAGTCCACCGGATCAGGTACAATGAGCAGTTCTTC. The chain links TRBV19 to TRBJ2-1; D gene uncertain. Per the germline V gene, CDR1 is LNHDA and CDR2 is SQIVND (reference sequence). The CDR3 length is 16 residues. With 1 base removed from V and 4 bases from J, the gap between germline ends came to 14 bases.

The chain employs TRBV4-2 and TRBJ2-1; perhaps TRBD2 as D (6 bases). The length of the CDR3 is 15 residues. Germline CDR1 is LGHNA and CDR2 is YNFKEQ. With 7 bases removed from V and 8 bases from J, the gap between germline ends came to 21 bases. The CDR3 loop is CASTPMGGGIDEQFF. CDR3 nucleotides: TGTGCCAGCACCCCAATGGGAGGAGGAATAGATGAGCAGTTCTTC.

This clone was detected a few times. This chain links TRBV4-2 with TRBJ1-2; D is undetermined. CDR3 length: 13 residues. Germline V gene sequence: CDR1 LGHNA, CDR2 YNFKEQ. V was cut by 0 bases and J by 6 bases, with 8 bases left in between. The CDR3 coding sequence is TGTGCCAGCAGCCAAGATATGGGAGATGGCTACACCTTC. It yields the protein CASSQDMGDGYTF.

The CDR3 loop is CASGGQGGTDTQYF. As DNA, the CDR3 is TGTGCCAGCGGGGGACAGGGTGGCACAGATACGCAGTATTTT. The chain employs TRBV25-1 and TRBJ2-3, with 9 positions matching TRBD1. CDR3 length: 14 amino acids. Germline-derived CDR1 and CDR2 are MGHDK and SYGVNS. V was pared by 8 bases and J by 1 base, with 4 bases of the junction left unmatched.

The rearrangement uses TRBV19 and TRBJ1-5; TRBD1 is a possible D gene (5 bases). The germline V gene has CDR1 LNHDA and CDR2 SQIVND (reference sequence). The CDR3 is 15 amino acids. Trimming removed 4 bases from V and 7 bases from J, with 17 bases in between. The CDR3 DNA reads TGTGCCAGTAGTACGACCGGGACTGCGAACCAGCCCCAGCATTTT. Translating gives CASSTTGTANQPQHF.

The chain joins TRBV30 to TRBJ2-7, with unresolved D. Germline V gives CDR1 GTSNPN, CDR2 SVGIG (reference sequence). This CDR3 is 18 amino acids long. Trimming stripped 0 bases from V and 2 bases from J, with 23 bases between. CDR3 in amino acids: CAWSVSWAPLGYTYEQYF. As DNA, the CDR3 is TGTGCCTGGAGTGTTAGTTGGGCCCCTCTGGGCTATACCTACGAGCAGTACTTC.

V gene TRBV5-5 combines with J gene TRBJ2-5; TRBD2 is a possible D gene (5 bases). V shed 5 bases and J shed 7 bases, with 18 bases lying between them. From germline, CDR1 is SGHKS and CDR2 YYEKEE (reference sequence). CDR3 length: 14 residues. This CDR3 reads CASRLNIAGVTQYF. The CDR3, as DNA: TGTGCCAGCAGACTTAATATAGCCGGGGTGACCCAGTACTTC.

The CDR3 is CASSGDRSRSGANVLTF. Here the CDR3 DNA reads TGTGCCAGCAGCGGTGACAGGTCCCGTTCTGGGGCCAACGTCCTGACTTTC. The chain couples TRBV9 to TRBJ2-6; D possibly corresponds to TRBD1 (6 bases). The length of the CDR3 is 17 residues. Germline V CDR1 and CDR2: SGDLS, YYNGEE. V was shortened by 3 bases and J by 1 base, with 14 bases between the two germline ends.

This chain uses TRBV19 with TRBJ2-1; D unresolved. The CDR3 has 11 residues. With 3 bases removed from V and 6 bases from J, the gap between germline ends came to 3 bases. From germline, CDR1 is LNHDA and CDR2 SQIVND (reference sequence). The CDR3 nucleotides read TGTGCCAGTAGTATGGGCAATGAGCAGTTCTTC. It specifies CASSMGNEQFF.

This chain links TRBV19 with TRBJ1-5, with D uncertain. CDR1 and CDR2 from the germline V gene are LNHDA and SQIVND (reference sequence). The length of the CDR3 is 14 residues. V was trimmed by 3 bases and J by 3 bases, leaving 9 bases between them. For the CDR3, the DNA is TGTGCCAGTAGTATTTACAGTCCCAATCAGCCCCAGCATTTT. This codes for CASSIYSPNQPQHF. The entire variable domain, with the rest obtained from reference TRBV19 and TRBJ1-5, is as follows: DGGITQSPKYLFRKEGQNVTLSCEQNLNHDAMYWYRQDPGQGLRLIYYSQIVNDFQKGDIAEGYSVSREKKESFPLTVTSAQKNPTAFYLCASSIYSPNQPQHFGDGTRLSIL.

V gene TRBV29-1 combines with J gene TRBJ1-1; no definite D call. V was shortened by 5 bases and J by 4 bases, with 14 bases between the two germline ends. Germline V lookup: CDR1 SQVTM, CDR2 ANQGSEA. The length of the CDR3 is 13 residues. The CDR3 is CSVFSTFGTEAFF. The CDR3 nucleotides are TGCAGCGTTTTCTCGACCTTTGGCACTGAAGCTTTCTTT.

The rearrangement uses TRBV30 and TRBJ2-7; 8 positions match TRBD1. The CDR3 has 12 residues. CDR1 is GTSNPN, CDR2 SVGIG, per germline (reference sequence). V lost 2 bases, J lost 5 bases, and 2 bases stayed unmatched. The CDR3 coding sequence is TGTGCCTGGAGTCCAGGGGGCCACGAGCAGTACTTC. This codes for CAWSPGGHEQYF.

This chain joins TRBV7-2 and TRBJ2-1; TRBD2 agrees at 8 bases. CDR3 length: 16 amino acids. V trimming: 0 bases; J trimming: 0 bases; junction bases outside the gene matches: 1. CDR1 and CDR2 from the germline V gene are SGHTA and FQGNSA. Here the CDR3 reads CASSLAGTSSYNEQFF. CDR3 nucleotide sequence: TGTGCCAGCAGCTTAGCCGGGACTAGCTCCTACAATGAGCAGTTCTTC.

The chain carries TRBV27 and TRBJ1-1; TRBD1 might be the D (5 bases). In germline, CDR1 is MNHEY, CDR2 SMNVEV (reference sequence). The CDR3 is 14 residues long. The germline V and J ends were trimmed by 5 bases and 7 bases, with 17 bases remaining between them. CDR3 sequence reads: CASSVTMQGVEAFF. For the CDR3, the DNA is TGTGCCAGCAGTGTCACGATGCAGGGTGTTGAAGCTTTCTTT.

In its sample, this clone was seen once. J is TRBJ2-3 and V is TRBV7-6, with a tentative D call TRBD2 (6 bases). The V end was cut by 4 bases, the J end by 4 bases, with 21 bases between. This CDR3 has 17 residues. Germline lookup yields CDR1 SGHVS and CDR2 FNYEAQ. In nucleotides, the CDR3 is TGTGCCAGCAGCTCCAGGGCGGGGCGCGAGTACGCAGATACGCAGTATTTT. Amino acids: CASSSRAGREYADTQYF.

This chain links TRBV7-8 with TRBJ1-1, with 7 bases matching TRBD1. Germline values: CDR1 SGHVS, CDR2 FQNEAQ. The CDR3 extends over 16 amino acids. V gave up 5 bases and J gave up 2 bases; unmatched junction bases: 11. The CDR3 is CASSPRERQGNTEAFF. The CDR3 nucleotides are TGTGCCAGCAGCCCCCGTGAACGACAGGGAAACACTGAAGCTTTCTTT.